These 29 T cell receptor beta chains were all obtained from the same sample, sequenced in a study of blood T cell repertoires in COVID-19. Here immunoSEQ multiplex PCR was the method, and the copy in TCRdb shows in-frame clones only, minus some. The sample lists 310,000 or so clones, more than 70% occurring once. Sequencing was performed on peripheral blood. Receptor source: a woman aged 30 to 39 with COVID-19, enrolled during active disease.

The chain combines TRBV14 with TRBJ1-1, with 10 nucleotides matching TRBD1. The J segment lost 1 base and the V segment lost 3 bases, leaving 2 bases of the junction unmatched. Germline assignment: CDR1 SGHDN and CDR2 FVKESK. The CDR3 runs 15 residues. CDR3 coding DNA: TGTGCCAGCAGCCAGCGGACAGGGGGGAACACTGAAGCTTTCTTT. Translated: CASSQRTGGNTEAFF.

The chain employs TRBV4-1 and TRBJ2-5, with TRBD2 identical over 7 bases. V dropped 1 base and J dropped 5; count of bases not matched to a gene: 7. The CDR3 loop spans 15 amino acids. CDR1 and CDR2 (germline): MGHRA, YSYEKL. The CDR3 nucleotides are TGCGCCAGCAGCCAAGTTGAGGGGAGGGCCGAGACCCAGTACTTC. It translates to CASSQVEGRAETQYF.

The CDR3 protein is CASSGLGLTVNYGYTF. Here the CDR3 DNA reads TGTGCCAGCAGTGGGCTGGGGCTGACCGTTAACTATGGCTACACCTTC. The V and J genes are TRBV6-1 and TRBJ1-2; a weak D match, TRBD1 (5 bases). In germline, CDR1 is MNHNS, CDR2 SASEGT. V lost 4 bases to trimming and J lost 1 base, with 16 bases between them. There are 16 residues in the CDR3.

V usage is TRBV24-1 and J usage is TRBJ2-5, with TRBD1 matching 8 bases. Germline loops: CDR1 KGHDR, CDR2 SFDVKD. The J segment lost 5 bases and the V segment lost 4 bases, leaving 2 bases of the junction unmatched. The CDR3 covers 13 residues. CDR3 protein: CATSDYRGETQYF. CDR3 nucleotides: TGTGCCACCAGTGACTACAGGGGGGAGACCCAGTACTTC.

This chain connects TRBV4-1 to TRBJ2-5; tentative D call: TRBD1 (5 bases). The CDR3 is 15 residues long. V was cut by 0 bases and J by 5 bases, with 13 bases left in between. CDR1 and CDR2 (germline): MGHRA, YSYEKL. The CDR3 is CASSQDAQAGETQYF. The CDR3 DNA is TGCGCCAGCAGCCAAGATGCACAGGCTGGGGAGACCCAGTACTTC.

The chain combines TRBV27 with TRBJ2-7, with D possibly being TRBD1 (5 bases). V shed 2 bases and J shed 3 bases, with 11 bases lying between them. CDR1 MNHEY and CDR2 SMNVEV come from the germline V gene (reference sequence). The length of the CDR3 is 14 residues. The CDR3 DNA sequence: TGTGCCAGCAGTTTAGGTAACAGGAACTACGAGCAGTACTTC. Translating it yields CASSLGNRNYEQYF.

The rearrangement uses TRBV28 and TRBJ2-7; 8 nucleotides align to TRBD2. The CDR3 runs to 14 residues. Germline V gives CDR1 MDHEN, CDR2 SYDVKM. Trimming took 6 bases from V and 2 from J; bases not matched to a gene: 6. CDR3 nucleotide sequence: TGTGCCAGCAGCCCCAGCGGGAGTGCCTACGAGCAGTACTTC. It specifies CASSPSGSAYEQYF.

This sequence joins TRBV19 and TRBJ1-2; D unresolved. V was trimmed by 5 bases and J by 6 bases, leaving 10 bases between them. Germline V gene lookup returns CDR1 LNHDA and CDR2 SQIVND (reference sequence). The CDR3 spans 12 residues. This chain's CDR3 is CASSLEGNGYTF. As DNA, the CDR3 is TGTGCCAGTAGTTTGGAGGGCAATGGCTACACCTTC.

The chain recombines TRBV21-1 with TRBJ1-5; the table's D call, TRBD1, has no DNA check behind it. TRBV21-1 corresponds to a pseudogene. The CDR3 runs to 17 residues. The DNA for the CDR3 is TGTGCCAGCACCCCGAAAGCCCGGACAGGGAGCAATCAGCCCCAGCATTTT. Its protein product is CASTPKARTGSNQPQHF.

The V call is TRBV18, the J call TRBJ2-5, with 7 bases identical to TRBD1. Germline loops: CDR1 KGHSH, CDR2 LQKENI. CDR3 size: 15 residues. The V segment lost 3 bases and the J segment 5 bases; nucleotides outside the gene matches: 9. The CDR3 DNA is TGTGCCAGCTCACCGGGTACCGGGACAGAGGAGACCCAGTACTTC. Translated, it gives CASSPGTGTEETQYF.

This clone was detected once. The chain uses TRBV7-9 and TRBJ1-2, with 9 bases identical to TRBD1. The trim removed 6 bases at V and 5 bases at J, leaving 7 bases unmatched. This CDR3 has 14 residues. Germline CDR1 is SEHNR and CDR2 is FQNEAQ (reference sequence). CDR3 nucleotide sequence: TGTGCCAGCAGAAAAGGACAGGGGAAATATGGCTACACCTTC. It yields the protein CASRKGQGKYGYTF.

In this sample, this clone turned up once. The chain combines TRBV7-9 with TRBJ2-2; 9 bases match TRBD2. Trimming cost V 3 bases and J 2 bases; bases outside gene matches: 4. Germline loops: CDR1 SEHNR, CDR2 FQNEAQ (reference sequence). The CDR3 loop spans 16 amino acids. The CDR3 region is CASSFRLAANTGELFF. CDR3 bases: TGTGCCAGCAGCTTCAGACTAGCGGCTAACACCGGGGAGCTGTTTTTT. Together with reference TRBV7-9 and TRBJ2-2, the CDR3 gives the full variable domain: DTGVSQNPRHKITKRGQNVTFRCDPISEHNRLYWYRQTLGQGPEFLTYFQNEAQLEKSRLLSDRFSAERPKGSFSTLEIQRTEQGDSAMYLCASSFRLAANTGELFFGEGSRLTVL.

The gene calls are TRBV3-1 (or the pseudogene TRBV3-2) and TRBJ1-3; D is possibly TRBD1 (6 bases). The CDR3 spans 18 residues. Germline-derived CDR1 and CDR2 are LGHDT and YNNKEL (reference sequence). The V end lost 6 bases, the J end lost 2 bases, and 23 bases lay between the germline ends. The CDR3 loop is CASSQLLHDRLAGNTIYF. CDR3 nucleotides: TGTGCCAGCAGTCAACTCCTCCATGACAGGCTGGCTGGAAACACCATATATTTT.

The rearrangement uses TRBV6-5 and TRBJ2-1; maybe TRBD2 (6 bases). V was pared by 6 bases and J by 8 bases, with 14 bases between. Per the germline V gene, CDR1 is MNHEY and CDR2 is SVGAGI. CDR3 length: 13 residues. This chain's CDR3 is CASRETSGYEQFF. Here the CDR3 DNA reads TGTGCCAGCAGGGAGACTAGTGGGTATGAGCAGTTCTTC.

V is TRBV5-6 and J is TRBJ2-1; the match to TRBD2 covers 11 bases. The CDR3 spans 14 residues. With V trimmed by 5 bases and J by 7 bases, 5 bases remained unmatched. Germline V gene sequence: CDR1 SGHDT, CDR2 YYEEEE. DNA for the CDR3: TGTGCCAGCAGGGTAGCGGGAGGGTGGAATGAGCAGTTCTTC. This codes for CASRVAGGWNEQFF. Drawing the rest from reference TRBV5-6 and TRBJ2-1, the complete variable domain is DAGVTQSPTHLIKTRGQQVTLRCSPKSGHDTVSWYQQALGQGPQFIFQYYEEEERQRGNFPDRFSGHQFPNYSSELNVNALLLGDSALYLCASRVAGGWNEQFFGPGTRLTVL.

The genes are TRBV5-6 and TRBJ1-6, with TRBD1 as a possible D gene (5 bases). The CDR3 has 14 residues. Trimming removed 4 bases at V and 9 bases at J, with 14 bases between. Germline V gene sequence: CDR1 SGHDT, CDR2 YYEEEE. CDR3 protein: CASSPGTMGSPLHF. CDR3 sequence (DNA): TGTGCCAGCAGCCCTGGGACTATGGGTTCACCCCTCCACTTT.

This chain joins TRBV28 and TRBJ1-5; 10 bases align to TRBD1. The germline gives CDR1 MDHEN, CDR2 SYDVKM. The CDR3 extends over 18 amino acids. V trimming: 2 bases; J trimming: 6 bases; junction bases outside the gene matches: 13. The CDR3 DNA reads TGTGCCAGCAGTTTACGGGTTGGACAGGGGGTTAGGGGTCAGCCCCAGCATTTT. The encoded protein is CASSLRVGQGVRGQPQHF.

Only a few counts were recorded for this clone. The rearrangement links TRBV11-2 to TRBJ1-2; 7 nucleotides match TRBD1. J lost 7 bases, V lost 1 base, and 9 bases had no gene match. The length of the CDR3 is 15 residues. Germline CDR1 reads SGHAT; CDR2 reads FQNNGV. The CDR3: CASSLGSAGGGGYTF. The CDR3, as DNA: TGTGCCAGCAGCTTAGGGTCGGCAGGGGGTGGTGGCTACACCTTC. The full variable domain, its missing parts supplied by reference TRBV11-2 and TRBJ1-2, is EAGVAQSPRYKIIEKRQSVAFWCNPISGHATLYWYQQILGQGPKLLIQFQNNGVVDDSQLPKDRFSAERLKGVDSTLKIQPAKLEDSAVYLCASSLGSAGGGGYTFGSGTRLTVV.

The genes are TRBV7-9 and TRBJ2-1; no reliable D call. V lost 2 bases and J 0 bases, leaving 8 bases between the germline ends. Germline CDR1 reads SEHNR; CDR2 reads FQNEAQ (reference sequence). The CDR3 contains 15 residues. Here the CDR3 DNA reads TGTGCCAGCAGCTTAACCACGAGCTCCTACAATGAGCAGTTCTTC. Protein: CASSLTTSSYNEQFF. The full variable domain, completed using reference TRBV7-9 and TRBJ2-1, is DTGVSQNPRHKITKRGQNVTFRCDPISEHNRLYWYRQTLGQGPEFLTYFQNEAQLEKSRLLSDRFSAERPKGSFSTLEIQRTEQGDSAMYLCASSLTTSSYNEQFFGPGTRLTVL.

The V call is TRBV2, the J call TRBJ1-5; no definite D call. Germline lookup yields CDR1 SNHLY and CDR2 FYNNEI. The V end lost 7 bases, the J end lost 5 bases, and 12 bases lay between the germline ends. The CDR3 has 13 residues. DNA of the CDR3: TGTGCCAGCAACATGGCCGCGGATCAGCCCCAGCATTTT. It is translated as CASNMAADQPQHF.

J is TRBJ1-3 and V is TRBV19; D is undetermined. The CDR3 is made up of 16 amino acids. Trimming pared 3 bases from V and 0 bases from J, leaving 12 bases between. The germline CDR1 and CDR2 sequences are LNHDA and SQIVND (reference sequence). The CDR3 DNA reads as TGTGCCAGTAGTATCTACGGGTCTACCTCTGGAAACACCATATATTTT. Its translation is CASSIYGSTSGNTIYF.

The DNA of the CDR3 is TGTGCCAGCTCGTTTACTAGCGGCTCCTACGAGCAGTACTTC. This encodes CASSFTSGSYEQYF. The V call is TRBV18, the J call TRBJ2-7; 8 nucleotides match TRBD2. The trim removed 6 bases at V and 0 bases at J, leaving 4 bases unmatched. CDR1 is KGHSH and CDR2 is LQKENI in the germline V gene. The CDR3 loop spans 14 amino acids.

CDR3 loop: CASSLWMGTTAYNEQFF. In DNA form, the CDR3 reads TGTGCCAGCAGCCTATGGATGGGGACTACCGCATACAATGAGCAGTTCTTC. The rearrangement uses TRBV11-2 and TRBJ2-1; TRBD2 aligns across 7 bases. CDR3 length equals 17 residues. V lost 5 bases to trimming and J lost 4 bases; unmatched junction nucleotides: 14. Germline assignment: CDR1 SGHAT and CDR2 FQNNGV.

The J gene is TRBJ2-3, the V gene TRBV4-1; 9 nucleotides match TRBD2. Germline CDR1 is MGHRA and CDR2 is YSYEKL. The CDR3 is 17 amino acids. The V segment lost 2 bases and the J segment 8 bases; nucleotides outside the gene matches: 14. This chain's CDR3 is CASSQPLLREGPGTQYF. CDR3 nucleotides: TGCGCCAGCAGCCAACCTCTACTGCGGGAGGGCCCGGGTACGCAGTATTTT.

This sequence joins TRBV12-3 or TRBV12-4 and TRBJ1-4, with 7 bases identical to TRBD1. With V trimmed by 6 bases and J by 16 bases, 11 bases remained unmatched. This CDR3 contains 12 residues. CDR3 sequence: CASSRNRGGWFF. CDR3 coding DNA: TGTGCCAGCAGCCGGAACAGGGGCGGATGGTTTTTT.

The count of this clone is one. The V gene is TRBV2, the J gene TRBJ1-2; 12 nucleotides align to TRBD1. Germline V gives CDR1 SNHLY, CDR2 FYNNEI. The CDR3 runs 15 residues. The J segment lost 5 bases and the V segment lost 6 bases, leaving 7 bases of the junction unmatched. This chain's CDR3 is CASSSGTGGAYGYTF. CDR3 DNA sequence: TGTGCCAGCAGCTCCGGGACAGGGGGCGCGTATGGCTACACCTTC.

The chain recombines TRBV24-1 with TRBJ2-5; D gene unclear. Germline V gene lookup returns CDR1 KGHDR and CDR2 SFDVKD. V was pared by 3 bases and J by 1 base, with 5 bases between. The CDR3 extends over 13 amino acids. CDR3 nucleotide sequence: TGTGCCACCAGTGATGGGCCCCAAGAGACCCAGTACTTC. Residues: CATSDGPQETQYF.

V is TRBV3-1 (or the pseudogene TRBV3-2) and J is TRBJ2-7; no reliable D call. Trimming cost V 1 base and J 5 bases, with 9 bases left between them. The length of the CDR3 is 13 residues. Germline V CDR1 and CDR2: LGHDT, YNNKEL (reference sequence). The CDR3 DNA reads as TGTGCCAGCAGCCAAGGCTTCCGGGACGAGCAGTACTTC. It encodes CASSQGFRDEQYF.

The chain is built from TRBV3-1 (or the pseudogene TRBV3-2) and TRBJ2-2, with D possibly being TRBD2 (5 bases). V dropped 4 bases and J dropped 6 bases, with 9 bases sitting between them. CDR3 length equals 13 residues. CDR1 and CDR2 from the germline V gene are LGHDT and YNNKEL (reference sequence). CDR3 protein: CASSPGLPGELFF. CDR3 nucleotide sequence: TGTGCCAGCAGCCCAGGACTCCCCGGGGAGCTGTTTTTT.